These T cell receptor beta chains were read from a single sample in a study of a mutant IDH1 vaccine in newly diagnosed glioma. TCRdb's table, derived via immunoSEQ multiplex PCR, lists solely in-frame clones and lacks some. The table includes over 30,000 clones, 60% to 85% detected once. Their antigens remain unidentified. This specimen consisted of PBMCs, obtained from a glioma patient whose treatment included an IDH1 peptide vaccine. Every receptor here comes from a woman between 25 and 40 years old with glioma. Some clones in this sample may be carry-over from other donors' samples. CDR3s include the opening cysteine and the closing phenylalanine or tryptophan. D genes are given only for firm matches. Only some rows state a clone size, as once, few, many or a class for expanded clones.

v_call,clone_size,j_call,d_call,cdr3_aa,cdr3_nt
TRBV2,few,TRBJ1-4,.,CASGGRQGGEKLFF,TGTGCCAGCGGCGGAAGGCAGGGTGGTGAAAAACTGTTTTTT
TRBV11-2,.,TRBJ1-2,TRBD1,CASSSGQGRVYGYTF,TGTGCCAGCAGCTCGGGACAGGGGAGGGTCTATGGCTACACCTTC
TRBV30,.,TRBJ1-4,.,CAWLQSTNEKLFF,TGTGCTTGGCTTCAGTCAACTAATGAAAAACTGTTTTTT
TRBV7-6,.,TRBJ2-5,.,CASSPRGSQETQYF,TGTGCCAGCAGCCCGAGAGGGTCCCAAGAGACCCAGTACTTC
TRBV5-4,.,TRBJ2-3,TRBD1,CASSLGQGAGRTDTQYF,TGTGCCAGCAGCTTGGGACAGGGGGCAGGAAGAACAGATACGCAGTATTTT
TRBV7-9,.,TRBJ2-7,.,CASSWTTYEQYF,TGTGCCAGCAGCTGGACTACCTACGAGCAGTACTTC
TRBV4-2,few,TRBJ1-4,.,CASSQGAEKLFF,TGTGCCAGCAGCCAAGGAGCCGAAAAACTGTTTTTT
TRBV7-9,.,TRBJ2-1,TRBD2,CASSDGLATYNEQFF,TGTGCCAGCAGCGACGGACTAGCCACCTACAATGAGCAGTTCTTC
TRBV5-8,.,TRBJ2-7,.,CASSSPAPGGGEQYF,TGTGCCAGCAGCTCCCCGGCCCCCGGTGGAGGCGAGCAGTACTTC
TRBV19,.,TRBJ2-1,TRBD1,CASSTPRDRLSYNEQFF,TGTGCCAGTAGTACACCTCGGGACAGGCTCTCCTACAATGAGCAGTTCTTC
TRBV25-1,.,TRBJ2-7,TRBD1,CASSSGTGDEQYF,TGTGCCAGCTCATCCGGGACAGGAGACGAGCAGTACTTC
TRBV2,.,TRBJ1-1,.,CASRRQGVNTEAFF,TGTGCCAGTCGACGGCAGGGTGTCAACACTGAAGCTTTCTTT